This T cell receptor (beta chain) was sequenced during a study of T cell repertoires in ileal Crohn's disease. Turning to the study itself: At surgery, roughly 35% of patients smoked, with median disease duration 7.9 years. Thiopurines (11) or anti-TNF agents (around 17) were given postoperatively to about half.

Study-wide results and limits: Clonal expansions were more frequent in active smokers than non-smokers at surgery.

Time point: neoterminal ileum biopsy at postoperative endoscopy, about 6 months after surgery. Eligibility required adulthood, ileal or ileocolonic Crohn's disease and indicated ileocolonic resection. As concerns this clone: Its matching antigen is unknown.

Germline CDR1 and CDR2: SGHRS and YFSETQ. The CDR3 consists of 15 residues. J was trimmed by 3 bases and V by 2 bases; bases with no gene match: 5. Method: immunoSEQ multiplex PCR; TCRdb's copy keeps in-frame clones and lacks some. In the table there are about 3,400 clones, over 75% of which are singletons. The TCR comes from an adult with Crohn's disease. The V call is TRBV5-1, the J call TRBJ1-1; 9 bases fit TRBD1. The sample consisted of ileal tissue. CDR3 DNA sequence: TGCGCCAGCAGCTTACAGGGGGCCCGCTACACTGAAGCTTTCTTT. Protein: CASSLQGARYTEAFF.